These 17 T cell receptor beta chains share one sample of origin, sequenced in a study of CD8+ T cells in alopecia areata. Treatment meaning: oral pan-JAK inhibitor, 5-10 mg twice daily. As the sequencing template, cDNA was produced by extracting RNA and reverse transcribing it. Some clones are missing from TCRdb's copy, which holds only in-frame ones; the method was immunoSEQ multiplex PCR. This table has more than 150,000 clones, around 49% appearing once. The sample here was CD8+ T cells sorted from blood, taken at roughly week 52, from a patient treated with tofacitinib. The source of these receptors is a human donor with alopecia areata.

CDR3 DNA sequence: TGTGCTAGTGGTTTGGTACCGGGGATTTCCTACGAGCAGTACTTC. This translates into CASGLVPGISYEQYF. The J gene is TRBJ2-7, the V gene TRBV12-5; TRBD2 is a possible D gene (5 bases). The CDR3 totals 15 residues. Germline assignment: CDR1 LGHNT and CDR2 FRNRAP. Trimming took 0 bases from V and 1 from J, leaving 10 bases between them.

This clone was seen a few times. V gene TRBV29-1 combines with J gene TRBJ2-6, with D unclear. The germline V gene has CDR1 SQVTM and CDR2 ANQGSEA. This CDR3 is built from 13 residues. V was clipped by 7 bases and J by 1 base, with 8 bases between them. CDR3: CSALRSGANVLTF. Here the CDR3 DNA reads TGCAGCGCCTTACGGTCTGGGGCCAACGTCCTGACTTTC.

This clone was counted only a few times. The germline gene is not matched at one end of the junction; a read error may be the cause. The V gene is TRBV5-6, the J gene TRBJ2-1, with D uncertain. From germline, CDR1 is SGHDT and CDR2 YYEEEE. This CDR3 region has 12 residues. The CDR3 nucleotides read TGTGCCAGCAGCTTCTCCGACAATGAGCAGTTCTTC. It codes for CASSFSDNEQFF.

This sequence joins TRBV6-5 and TRBJ2-5; TRBD2 aligns across 12 bases. In germline, CDR1 is MNHEY, CDR2 SVGAGI. The length of the CDR3 is 15 residues. The V and J ends lost 8 bases and 0 bases, in that order; junction bases with no gene match: 4. The CDR3 protein is CASHWTSGDQETQYF. The CDR3 DNA reads as TGTGCCAGCCACTGGACTAGCGGGGACCAAGAGACCCAGTACTTC.

This chain links TRBV27 with TRBJ2-3; TRBD1 or TRBD2 may be the D gene (5 bases each). V was shortened by 5 bases and J by 7 bases, with 19 bases between the two germline ends. This CDR3 has 15 residues. Germline V lookup: CDR1 MNHEY, CDR2 SMNVEV (reference sequence). The CDR3 sequence is CASSPGGDVLHTQYF. The CDR3 DNA is TGTGCCAGCAGTCCCGGTGGGGACGTCTTGCATACGCAGTATTTT.

This clone was counted between two and nine times. This chain joins TRBV5-6 and TRBJ2-1; 9 nucleotides line up with TRBD1. This CDR3 has 13 residues. With V trimmed by 9 bases and J by 4 bases, 5 bases remained unmatched. Germline V gene lookup returns CDR1 SGHDT and CDR2 YYEEEE. CDR3 nucleotides: TGTGCCATCGGGACAGGGTCGTACAATGAGCAGTTCTTC. It yields the protein CAIGTGSYNEQFF.

This clone was counted a few times. V and J are TRBV6-1 and TRBJ2-6; TRBD2 matches at 11 bases. Germline V gene data show CDR1 as MNHNS and CDR2 as SASEGT. The CDR3 covers 20 residues. With 3 bases clipped from V and 2 bases from J, the junction kept 12 bases outside the gene matches. CDR3 sequence: CASSDQTSGATTTGANVLTF. CDR3 DNA sequence: TGTGCCAGCAGTGACCAGACTAGCGGGGCCACAACCACTGGGGCCAACGTCCTGACTTTC.

This clone was recorded a few times. The V gene is TRBV7-8, the J gene TRBJ2-2; D perhaps matches TRBD2 (6 bases). The CDR3 spans 17 residues. The V gene's germline CDR1 is SGHVS and CDR2 FQNEAQ. The V and J ends lost 5 bases and 1 base respectively, with 17 bases between them. CDR3 sequence: CASSPINAGQNTGELFF. The CDR3 nucleotides are TGTGCCAGCAGCCCCATAAACGCGGGGCAGAACACCGGGGAGCTGTTTTTT.

The chain combines TRBV19 with TRBJ2-1, with D uncertain. V lost 7 bases and J 4 bases, leaving 14 bases between the germline ends. The germline V gene encodes CDR1 LNHDA and CDR2 SQIVND (reference sequence). CDR3 length equals 14 residues. The CDR3, as DNA: TGTGCCAGTACCACCGGGCAAGGTTACAATGAGCAGTTCTTC. Its translation is CASTTGQGYNEQFF.

The chain has TRBV29-1 and TRBJ2-5, with D possibly being TRBD2 (5 bases). Trimming removed 3 bases from V and 1 base from J, with 9 bases in between. This CDR3 contains 13 residues. The germline V gene has CDR1 SQVTM and CDR2 ANQGSEA. This CDR3 reads CSVERAPQETQYF. The CDR3 DNA follows: TGCAGCGTTGAGAGGGCTCCCCAAGAGACCCAGTACTTC. Based on the CDR3 plus reference TRBV29-1 and TRBJ2-5, the full variable domain is SAVISQKPSRDICQRGTSLTIQCQVDSQVTMMFWYRQQPGQSLTLIATANQGSEATYESGFVIDKFPISRPNLTFSTLTVSNMSPEDSSIYLCSVERAPQETQYFGPGTRLLVL.

A word on this clone: This CDR3 is also generated by other DNA sequences in the sample. The chain links TRBV5-6 to TRBJ1-1, with D possibly TRBD1 on 5 matching bases. The V gene's germline CDR1 is SGHDT and CDR2 YYEEEE. V was cut by 3 bases and J by 1 base, with 10 bases left in between. CDR3 length: 14 amino acids. CDR3 sequence: CASSSGTGNTEAFF. CDR3 DNA: TGTGCCAGCAGCTCCGGGACGGGGAACACTGAAGCTTTCTTT.

Only a few counts were recorded for this clone. The chain uses TRBV10-3 and TRBJ1-4; 11 positions match TRBD1. Germline CDR1 and CDR2: ENHRY and SYGVKD. With V trimmed by 3 bases and J by 6 bases, 3 bases remained unmatched. The CDR3 sequence is 15 residues long. CDR3 sequence: CAISDGTGGYEKLFF. The CDR3 region has the DNA TGTGCCATCAGTGACGGGACAGGGGGATATGAAAAACTGTTTTTT.

Regarding this clone: Other DNA sequences of this sample code for an identical CDR3. This chain links TRBV27 with TRBJ1-2, with TRBD1 as a possible D gene (5 bases). The CDR3 extends over 14 amino acids. V gave up 3 bases and J gave up 2 bases, with 10 bases separating them. From germline, CDR1 is MNHEY and CDR2 SMNVEV (reference sequence). This CDR3 is CASSFGGANYGYTF. CDR3 sequence (DNA): TGTGCCAGCAGTTTCGGAGGGGCGAACTATGGCTACACCTTC.

This clone was detected only a few times. The rearrangement uses TRBV29-1 and TRBJ1-2; TRBD1 might be the D (5 bases). CDR3 length: 15 residues. The germline CDR1 and CDR2 sequences are SQVTM and ANQGSEA. Trimming shortened V by 4 bases and J by 3 bases, and 18 bases separated the two germline ends. The CDR3 region has the DNA TGCAGCGTTGCAAGCAGGGAGTTTGGGGACTATGGCTACACCTTC. Its translation is CSVASREFGDYGYTF.

The chain combines TRBV5-8 with TRBJ2-5; D not certain. Germline values: CDR1 SGHTS, CDR2 YDEGEE. Trimming cost V 4 bases and J 1 base, with 11 bases left between them. The CDR3 loop spans 14 amino acids. The chain's CDR3 is CASSLENGQETQYF. Written as DNA, the CDR3 is TGTGCCAGCAGCCTAGAAAATGGCCAAGAGACCCAGTACTTC.

The V gene is TRBV7-2, the J gene TRBJ2-7; 8 nucleotides align to TRBD2. V trimming: 2 bases; J trimming: 2 bases; junction bases outside the gene matches: 2. The CDR3 is 14 residues long. Looked up from germline, CDR1 is SGHTA and CDR2 is FQGNSA. DNA of the CDR3: TGTGCCAGCAGCTTAATGGGACTAGCCTACGAGCAGTACTTC. Encoded protein: CASSLMGLAYEQYF.

V gene TRBV11-2 combines with J gene TRBJ2-3, with unresolved D. Trimming pared 3 bases from V and 6 bases from J, leaving 10 bases between. In germline, CDR1 is SGHAT, CDR2 FQNNGV. The CDR3 is made up of 13 amino acids. The CDR3 here is CASSFSVGDTQYF. The CDR3 nucleotides are TGTGCCAGCAGCTTTTCGGTAGGGGATACGCAGTATTTT.